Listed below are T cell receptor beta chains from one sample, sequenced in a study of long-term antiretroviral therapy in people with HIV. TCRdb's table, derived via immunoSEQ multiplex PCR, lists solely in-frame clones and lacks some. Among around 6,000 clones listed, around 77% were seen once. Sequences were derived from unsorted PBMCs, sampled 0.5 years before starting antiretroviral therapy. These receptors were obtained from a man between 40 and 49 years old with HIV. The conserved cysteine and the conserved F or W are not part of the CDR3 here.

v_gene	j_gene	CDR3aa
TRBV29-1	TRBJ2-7	SVTGGGKGEQY
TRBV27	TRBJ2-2	ASSFVSKNTGELF
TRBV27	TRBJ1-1	ASSLEGGLPEAF
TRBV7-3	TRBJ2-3	ASSLQGYRGGFTDTQY
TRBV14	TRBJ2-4	ASSQWEGAKNIQY
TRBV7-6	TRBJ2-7	ASSSLAGAGEQY
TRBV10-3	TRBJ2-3	ATKGGVGGPTDTQY
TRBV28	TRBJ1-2	ASSSIVIRQGANYGYT
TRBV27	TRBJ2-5	ASSLSGGQSETQY
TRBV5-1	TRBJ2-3	ASSREPGQGPDTQY
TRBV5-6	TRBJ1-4	ASSLLAEKLF
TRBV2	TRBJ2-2	ASSGVTGELF
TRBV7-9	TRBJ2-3	ASSSIIREPDTQY
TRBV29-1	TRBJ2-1	SVEEAGNNYNEQF
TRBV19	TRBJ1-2	ASSILSVNGPYGYT
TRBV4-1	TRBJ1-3	ASSQASQGYSGNTIY
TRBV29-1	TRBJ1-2	SVYGKENGYT
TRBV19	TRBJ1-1	ASRLTGNTEAF
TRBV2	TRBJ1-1	ASKGQGGTEAF
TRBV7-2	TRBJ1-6	ASSLQGRSPLH
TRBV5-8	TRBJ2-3	AGRQPGADTQY
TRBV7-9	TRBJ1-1	ASSPSSGGGNTEAF
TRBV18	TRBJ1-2	ASSNPGQGWGYT
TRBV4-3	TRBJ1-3	ASSHGRELNSGNTIY
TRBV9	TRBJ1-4	ASSVEGWNEKLF
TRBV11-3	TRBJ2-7	ASSYSARGDDEQY
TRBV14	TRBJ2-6	ASSETGSGANVLT
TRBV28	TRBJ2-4	ASSARQLAKNIQY
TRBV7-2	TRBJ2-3	ASSFLTTTDTQY
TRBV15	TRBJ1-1	ATSRQGNTEAF
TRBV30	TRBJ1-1	AWSLTMNTEAF
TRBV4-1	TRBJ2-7	ASSQAESTYEQY
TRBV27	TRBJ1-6	ASSATVSYNSPLH
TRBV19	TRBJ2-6	ASSIGGVGGANVLT
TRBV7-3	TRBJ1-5	ASSSGTAHQPQH
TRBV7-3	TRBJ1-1	ASSLSPGNTEAF
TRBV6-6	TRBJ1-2	ASSEQGSNGYT
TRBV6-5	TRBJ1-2	ASSYSVLLGLYGYT
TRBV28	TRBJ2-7	ASSSSRQVYEQY
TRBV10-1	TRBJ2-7	ASSGDDGYEQY